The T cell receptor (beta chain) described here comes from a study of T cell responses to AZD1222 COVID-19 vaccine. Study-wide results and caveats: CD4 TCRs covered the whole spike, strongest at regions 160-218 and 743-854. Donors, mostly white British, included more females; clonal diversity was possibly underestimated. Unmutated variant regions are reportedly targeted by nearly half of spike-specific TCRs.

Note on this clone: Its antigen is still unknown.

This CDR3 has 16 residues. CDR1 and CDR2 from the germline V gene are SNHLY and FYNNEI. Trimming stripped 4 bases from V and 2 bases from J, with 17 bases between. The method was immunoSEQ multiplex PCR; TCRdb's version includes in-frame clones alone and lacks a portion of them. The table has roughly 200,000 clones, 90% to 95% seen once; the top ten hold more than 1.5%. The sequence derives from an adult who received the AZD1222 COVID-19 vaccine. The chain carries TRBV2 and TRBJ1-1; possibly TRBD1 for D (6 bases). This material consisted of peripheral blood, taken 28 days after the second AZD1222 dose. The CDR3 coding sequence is TGTGCCAGCAGTGGAGGGGGTTCTCCTAAAAACACTGAAGCTTTCTTT. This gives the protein CASSGGGSPKNTEAFF. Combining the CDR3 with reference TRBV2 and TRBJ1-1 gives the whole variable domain EPEVTQTPSHQVTQMGQEVILRCVPISNHLYFYWYRQILGQKVEFLVSFYNNEISEKSEIFDDQFSVERPDGSNFTLKIRSTKLEDSAMYFCASSGGGSPKNTEAFFGQGTRLTVV.